The 9 T cell receptor beta chains presented below share a single source sample, sequenced in a study of T cell responses to AZD1222 COVID-19 vaccine. Assay: immunoSEQ multiplex PCR; the TCRdb copy retains only in-frame clones and omits some. The data show approximately 210,000 clones, 94% seen once. The sequencing used peripheral blood, collected 28 days after the second dose of the MenACWY control vaccine. These receptors were taken from an adult who received the MenACWY meningococcal vaccine as a control.

The V and J genes are TRBV7-3 and TRBJ2-3; possible D gene TRBD2, 5 bases. Per germline, CDR1 SGHTA and CDR2 FQGTGA. This CDR3 is 15 amino acids long. V lost 5 bases, J lost 0 bases, and 12 bases lay in between. The CDR3 DNA reads TGTGCCAGCAGCCGAGAGGGAGCTAGCACAGATACGCAGTATTTT. This encodes CASSREGASTDTQYF.

This sequence joins TRBV15 and TRBJ2-3, with TRBD2 identical over 12 bases. The CDR3 is 16 amino acids. CDR1 LNHNV and CDR2 YYDKDF come from the germline V gene (reference sequence). The junction had 8 bases not matched to a gene; V was cut back by 5 bases and J by 5 bases. The CDR3 DNA follows: TGTGCCACCAGCTTTCGACTAGCGGGAGTGGTAGATACGCAGTATTTT. This gives the protein CATSFRLAGVVDTQYF. Drawing the rest from reference TRBV15 and TRBJ2-3, the complete variable domain is DAMVIQNPRYQVTQFGKPVTLSCSQTLNHNVMYWYQQKSSQAPKLLFHYYDKDFNNEADTPDNFQSRRPNTSFCFLDIRSPGLGDTAMYLCATSFRLAGVVDTQYFGPGTRLTVL.

The chain has TRBV19 and TRBJ2-2; 9 bases fit TRBD2. The germline V gene has CDR1 LNHDA and CDR2 SQIVND (reference sequence). This CDR3 contains 14 residues. The CDR3: CVPTSGRYTGELFF. The CDR3 coding sequence is TGTGTTCCAACTAGCGGGCGTTACACCGGGGAGCTGTTTTTT.

This chain uses TRBV6-5 with TRBJ2-7, with 8 positions matching TRBD1. This CDR3 spans 16 amino acids. Per the germline V gene, CDR1 is MNHEY and CDR2 is SVGAGI. Losses at the gene ends were 0 bases for V and 1 base for J; bases not matched to a gene: 5. CDR3: CASSYSGRGPSYEQYF. The CDR3 DNA sequence: TGTGCCAGCAGTTACTCAGGCAGGGGGCCATCCTACGAGCAGTACTTC.

This sequence joins TRBV5-1 and TRBJ2-3; D is unclear. Germline V gene lookup returns CDR1 SGHRS and CDR2 YFSETQ. The CDR3 has 13 residues. V was trimmed by 0 bases and J by 0 bases, leaving 2 bases between them. This chain's CDR3 is CASSLDSTDTQYF. Written as DNA, the CDR3 is TGCGCCAGCAGCTTGGATAGCACAGATACGCAGTATTTT.

This rearrangement joins TRBV6-2 or TRBV6-3 to TRBJ2-7; tentative D call: TRBD2 (5 bases). The CDR3 length is 16 residues. Germline V gene data show CDR1 as MNHEY and CDR2 as SVGEGT. V lost 5 bases and J lost 2, with 19 bases in between. The CDR3 is CASSPLGSGRAYEQYF. The CDR3 DNA reads TGTGCCAGCAGTCCCCTGGGTTCGGGAAGGGCCTACGAGCAGTACTTC.

The chain joins TRBV30 to TRBJ1-1; D unclear. The V and J ends lost 5 bases and 0 bases respectively, with 4 bases between them. CDR3 size: 11 residues. Germline assignment: CDR1 GTSNPN and CDR2 SVGIG (reference sequence). In DNA, the CDR3 is TGTGCCTGGGACATGAACACTGAAGCTTTCTTT. This translates into CAWDMNTEAFF.

This chain joins TRBV9 and TRBJ2-7, with 11 bases lining up with TRBD1. Trimming at V came to 3 bases and at J to 3 bases, leaving 5 bases not matched to a gene. CDR1 and CDR2 from the germline V gene are SGDLS and YYNGEE. This CDR3 region has 15 residues. CDR3 nucleotide sequence: TGTGCCAGCAGCGAGGGGACAGGGGGAGGCTACGAGCAGTACTTC. Translated: CASSEGTGGGYEQYF.

This chain links TRBV28 with TRBJ2-1, with 7 bases lining up with TRBD2. CDR3 length: 13 amino acids. Unmatched junction bases numbered 1, after V lost 8 bases and J lost 0 bases. CDR1 is MDHEN and CDR2 is SYDVKM in the germline V gene. The CDR3 DNA is TGTGCCAGCCGCGGGAGCTCCTACAATGAGCAGTTCTTC. As protein: CASRGSSYNEQFF.